Below are 10 T cell receptor beta chains sequenced from a single sample in a study of T cell responses to AZD1222 COVID-19 vaccine. The method was immunoSEQ multiplex PCR; TCRdb's version includes in-frame clones alone and lacks a portion of them. This table holds roughly 200,000 clones, just over 85% found once. The input for sequencing was peripheral blood, taken on day 0 of AZD1222 vaccination. The receptors were gathered from an adult in good health.

The rearrangement uses TRBV5-6 and TRBJ2-4; possibly TRBD1 or TRBD2 for D (5 bases each). The CDR3 runs to 16 residues. V lost 4 bases to trimming and J lost 1 base, with 15 bases between them. Looked up from germline, CDR1 is SGHDT and CDR2 is YYEEEE. The CDR3 region has the DNA TGTGCCAGCAGCCCCGGTGGGGGTAGCGCCAAAAACATTCAGTACTTC. Translated: CASSPGGGSAKNIQYF.

This chain connects TRBV12-3 or TRBV12-4 to TRBJ1-6; no clear D. V shed 5 bases and J shed 10 bases, with 9 bases lying between them. The length of the CDR3 is 12 residues. This CDR3 reads CASSPAGSPLHF. The CDR3 coding sequence is TGTGCCAGCAGTCCTGCAGGATCACCCCTCCACTTT.

The chain links TRBV7-9 to TRBJ2-5, with 7 bases matching TRBD2. J was trimmed by 3 bases and V by 3 bases; bases with no gene match: 1. Germline CDR1 is SEHNR and CDR2 is FQNEAQ (reference sequence). The CDR3 sequence is 13 residues long. In DNA form, the CDR3 reads TGTGCCAGCAGCTTGAGCGGGGAAGAGACCCAGTACTTC. It yields the protein CASSLSGEETQYF.

The chain uses TRBV28 and TRBJ1-3; D might be TRBD1 (5 bases). The CDR3 extends over 15 amino acids. From germline, CDR1 is MDHEN and CDR2 SYDVKM. With 2 bases removed from V and 4 bases from J, the gap between germline ends came to 12 bases. CDR3 in DNA: TGTGCCAGCAGTTTAGGGGGTTCCGGCGGAAACACCATATATTTT. Encoded protein: CASSLGGSGGNTIYF.

CDR3 in amino acids: CASSADRGRSSYEQYF. CDR3 DNA: TGTGCCAGCAGTGCCGACAGGGGTCGGAGCTCCTACGAGCAGTACTTC. The J gene is TRBJ2-7, the V gene TRBV27, with 8 positions matching TRBD1. CDR1 and CDR2 from the germline V gene are MNHEY and SMNVEV (reference sequence). The CDR3 has 16 residues. Germline trimming cut 5 bases from V and 0 bases from J; bases unmatched to any gene: 9.

The rearrangement links TRBV28 to TRBJ1-5; no clear D. The CDR3 has 11 residues. CDR1 MDHEN and CDR2 SYDVKM come from the germline V gene. V gave up 5 bases and J gave up 6 bases, with 5 bases separating them. CDR3 bases: TGTGCCAGCAGTAAGGGTCAGCCCCAGCATTTT. It is translated as CASSKGQPQHF.

The genes are TRBV10-1 and TRBJ2-2; perhaps TRBD1 as D (5 bases). CDR3 length: 16 amino acids. Trimming removed 4 bases at V and 1 base at J, with 13 bases between. In germline, CDR1 is WNHNN, CDR2 SYGVQD (reference sequence). CDR3 bases: TGCGCCAGCAGTGTGGGCAGGGCTGGGAACACCGGGGAGCTGTTTTTT. It specifies CASSVGRAGNTGELFF.

The chain uses TRBV6-4 and TRBJ2-1, with 16 nucleotides matching TRBD2. This CDR3 comprises 15 residues. The V gene end was trimmed by 4 bases and the J gene end by 8 bases; junction bases not matched to a gene: 2. Germline CDR1 is MRHNA and CDR2 is SNTAGT. DNA for the CDR3: TGTGCCAGCAGTGGCGGGACTAGCGGGGGGGATGAGCAGTTCTTC. This encodes CASSGGTSGGDEQFF.

The J gene is TRBJ1-2, the V gene TRBV28; D gene ambiguous. Trimming removed 5 bases at V and 7 bases at J, with 11 bases between. This CDR3 spans 12 amino acids. CDR1 and CDR2 (germline): MDHEN, SYDVKM. CDR3 sequence (DNA): TGTGCCAGCAGTCCCCACCCGGGTGGCTACACCTTC. Translating gives CASSPHPGGYTF.

The V and J genes are TRBV12-3 or TRBV12-4 and TRBJ2-2, with D maybe TRBD2 (5 bases). V lost 4 bases to trimming and J lost 5 bases, with 5 bases between them. CDR3 length: 12 amino acids. CDR3 region: CASSSGTGELFF. The CDR3 coding sequence is TGTGCCAGCAGTTCGGGAACCGGGGAGCTGTTTTTT.